A selection of T cell receptor beta chains follows, all from one sample in a study of post-analysis software for immune sequencing data. One entry per CDR3 protein, called by TCRdb with MiXCR from the PCR reads. The table lists 150,000 or so distinct CDR3 sequences, roughly 40% of them singletons. The sample in question was blood, obtained after autologous hematopoietic stem cell transplantation. These receptors all stem from a girl aged 10-17 years with multiple sclerosis. CDR3s include the opening cysteine and the closing phenylalanine or tryptophan. Fields, in order: V gene, J gene, CDR3 protein.

TRBV6-5,TRBJ1-1,CASSRGTGDTEAFF
TRBV20-1,TRBJ2-3,CSAGGSISTWGGPTDTQYF
TRBV27,TRBJ2-3,CASSLTGLASSLNTDTQYF
TRBV24-1,TRBJ2-1,CATSTGQGRNEQFF
TRBV9,TRBJ1-4,CASSSGGGHEKLFF
TRBV10-2,TRBJ2-1,CASRGLAGEGNEQFF
TRBV12-3/TRBV12-4,TRBJ2-5,CASSYRPGGGEGRVQYF
TRBV18,TRBJ1-2,CASSPNFQGMGYTF
TRBV4-2,TRBJ2-2,CASSPAGIAPTGEQFF
TRBV9,TRBJ2-5,CASSVASGRVGETPYF
TRBV7-2,TRBJ2-1,CASSLLAGEQFF
TRBV28,TRBJ2-1,CASSLAGGYNEQFF
TRBV6-6,TRBJ1-2,CASSYGPKYGYTF
TRBV7-2,TRBJ2-5,CASSSRLAGRETQYF
TRBV27,TRBJ2-1,CASSLSAGGYNEQFF
TRBV2,-,CASSVKIPGGGLGYEQYF
TRBV20-1,-,CSASLGTGGAYEQYF
TRBV27,TRBJ2-1,CASQNGPDEQFF
TRBV28,TRBJ2-7,CASSFLGVSYEQYF
TRBV15,TRBJ2-2,CATSTIAGEELFF